This TCR beta chain came from a study of CD8+ T cells in alopecia areata. Overall study: Scalp area affected, as a percentage, set the severity score of treated patients.

Treatment reported: oral pan-JAK inhibitor, 5-10 mg twice daily. Collected material from alopecia areata patients comprised lesional scalp punch biopsies and peripheral blood. PBMCs were stained for CD3, CD4 and CD8, and CD4+ and CD8+ T cells were sorted. Sequencing templates came from extracted RNA that was reverse transcribed into cDNA. Clones were read by immunoSEQ multiplex PCR, and TCRdb kept only the in-frame ones, dropping some. The profile covers roughly 64,000 clones, with more than 45% appearing a single time and 20% taken by the ten largest. The CDR3 totals 15 residues. Germline CDR1 reads MGHRA; CDR2 reads YSYEKL. Trimming left V 2 bases short and J 3 bases short, with 14 bases between.

The chain links TRBV4-1 to TRBJ2-7; possibly TRBD1 for D (6 bases). The TCR was taken from a human donor with alopecia areata. This specimen consisted of CD8+ T cells sorted from blood, obtained around week 37, from a patient treated with tofacitinib. The CDR3 DNA reads as TGCGCCAGCAGCCAACTCAGGACAGCGAGCTACGAGCAGTACTTC. This gives the protein CASSQLRTASYEQYF.